This TCR beta chain was recorded in a study of cytomegalovirus exposure and HLA in healthy donors. Study-level points and caveats: Reportedly, fewer N-insertions than the roughly 600-donor mean appeared in an Asian-associated ancestry cluster in a later analysis. Reported findings show TCR beta sequences accurately forecast HLA-A and HLA-B alleles in most subjects.

In regard to this clone: Its antigen is as yet unknown.

The CDR3 totals 14 residues. Germline CDR1 is SGHAT and CDR2 is FQNNGV. Trimming took off 2 bases at V and 7 bases at J, with 14 bases between the two ends. 60 Vbeta and 13 Jbeta primers were used in PCR. Clones were read by immunoSEQ multiplex PCR, and TCRdb kept only the in-frame ones, dropping some. The sample consists of approximately 76,000 clones, 65% to 75% of them appearing once. V is TRBV11-2 and J is TRBJ1-2, with a possible D match to TRBD1 (5 bases). The receptor's source is a woman between 40 and 55 years old in good health and CMV-seropositive. What was sequenced was PBMCs. CDR3 DNA sequence: TGTGCCAGCAGCTTATATGCTCAGGGCAGTGGCTACACCTTC. Translating gives CASSLYAQGSGYTF.